This TCR beta chain was identified during a study of T cells after yellow fever vaccination. This CDR3 is built from 15 residues. The V gene lost 4 bases and the J gene lost 4 bases, with 15 bases spanning the gap. CDR1 is SGHDT, CDR2 YYEEEE, per germline. Overall study findings and caveats: Faster peaking, at day 5 versus 15, marked a secondary response that was weaker. Repertoires sorted by FACS could include abundant clonotypes that are contaminants from the bulk population. Subsequent booster samples again held most clones from primary vaccination (less than 98% CD4, approximately 86% CD8).

Synthesis of TCR cDNA relied on 5'RACE template switching, which attached a universal primer site and UMIs. One entry per CDR3 protein, called by TCRdb with MiXCR from the 5' RACE reads. The repertoire has 450,000 to 550,000 distinct CDR3 sequences, less than 25% of them found once; the top ten carry around 17%. This clonotype turned up a few times. Its antigen is not identified. Source: PBMCs, taken 20 to 25 days after the first yellow fever vaccination. The chain is built from TRBV5-6 and TRBJ2-1; a weak D match, TRBD1 (6 bases). The receptor comes from a man aged 18 to 35 who received the YFV17D yellow fever vaccine. The CDR3 bases are TGTGCCAGCAGCGCTACAGGGTTGGATTACAATGAGCAGTTCTTC. It specifies CASSATGLDYNEQFF.